The clone carrying this T cell receptor (beta chain) was counted ten times or more. Its cognate antigen is unknown. This sample is part of a study of neurological immune-mediated disorders. Broader study findings: Multiple sclerosis, the disease with the least TCR clonal expansion, fell below healthy controls, whereas HTLV-1-associated myelopathy showed the most. Because no CDR3 amino acid sequences were shared across subjects by expanded clones, private repertoires were suggested in all groups.

TCRdb re-called the 5' RACE reads with MiXCR, one entry per CDR3 protein. This sample carries approximately 74,000 distinct CDR3 sequences, around 9.9% of them seen once, and the ten largest clones take 1.7%. There are 16 residues in the CDR3. V shed 6 bases and J shed 4 bases, with 21 bases lying between them. Germline V CDR1 and CDR2: SGHTA, FQGNSA. The clonotype originates from a man aged 50 to 60 in good health. The specimen sequenced was PBMCs. J is TRBJ2-5 and V is TRBV7-2; D is perhaps TRBD1 (6 bases). The DNA of the CDR3 is TGTGCCAGCAGTATACAGTCACAGGGTTTTGGAGAGACCCAGTACTTC. As protein: CASSIQSQGFGETQYF.